The rows below give T cell receptor beta chains drawn from one sample of a study of CXCR3-negative and CXCR3-positive naive CD8 T cells. TCRdb re-analyzed the 5' RACE reads; it lists each CDR3 protein once, without DNA. The sample has over 150,000 distinct CDR3 sequences, and its top ten clones hold approximately 0.51%. Material for sequencing was naive CXCR3+ CD8+ T cells from blood. Receptors originate from a human donor in good health. Some clones in this sample may be carry-over from other donors' samples. Both conserved end residues are part of each CDR3.

cdr3_length	j_call	v_call	cdr3_aa
13	TRBJ2-3	TRBV29-1	CSVEGDRADTQYF
15	TRBJ2-7	TRBV12-3/TRBV12-4	CASSLSLAGSYEQYF
14	TRBJ1-1	TRBV2	CASSQGASNTEAFF
16	TRBJ2-5	TRBV27	CASSLLASGTQETQYF
15	TRBJ2-1	TRBV13	CASSTGLADYNEQFF
14	TRBJ1-1	TRBV6-5	CASSYQGPNTEAFF
14	TRBJ2-5	TRBV29-1	CSVEVLGNQETQYF
13	TRBJ2-1	TRBV9	CASSVATTNEQFF
15	TRBJ2-7	TRBV7-9	CASSLEERVYYEQYF
16	TRBJ2-7	TRBV5-1	CASSLGQGFGAYEQYF
14	TRBJ1-1	TRBV7-9	CASSWTGGITEAFF
17	TRBJ2-7	TRBV4-2	CASSQDLVMDSSYEQYF
15	TRBJ1-2	TRBV20-1	CSAAETVRIRSGYTF
14	TRBJ2-7	TRBV27	CASSLVGVVYEQYF
16	TRBJ2-7	TRBV5-1	CASSLQGQGVGNEQYF
14	TRBJ2-7	TRBV5-1	CASSPQGRVYEQYF
13	TRBJ2-5	TRBV20-1	CSARTGWQETQYF
13	TRBJ1-4	TRBV29-1	CSGLTGANEKLFF
15	TRBJ2-3	TRBV4-2	CASSQRQGSGDTQYF
13	TRBJ1-2	TRBV29-1	CSVVEDENYGYTF
15	TRBJ2-1	TRBV7-3	CASSSGLAGVNEQFF
14	TRBJ1-2	TRBV7-9	CASSLSHRVDGYTF
16	TRBJ2-1	TRBV7-3	CASSYLAVSSYNEQFF
16	TRBJ2-7	TRBV7-6	CASSSRTSGSSYEQYF
17	TRBJ2-7	TRBV9	CASSVVIAGGGHDEQYF
18	TRBJ2-5	TRBV28	CASSLSDPGVTPGETQYF
15	TRBJ2-3	TRBV12-3/TRBV12-4	CASGRGGLVADTQYF
11	TRBJ2-5	TRBV7-7	CASGDFRTQYF
14	TRBJ2-1	TRBV24-1	CATSDLEPGSEQFF
15	TRBJ1-5	TRBV7-2	CASSLSGPSAQPQHF
15	TRBJ2-7	TRBV5-1	CASSSPDLNSYEQYF
15	TRBJ2-3	TRBV7-2	CASSLVLGITDTQYF
12	TRBJ2-7	TRBV19	CATSGTAYEQYF
16	TRBJ2-1	TRBV7-6	CASSLATASGYNEQFF
14	TRBJ2-7	TRBV28	CASSARGVYHEQYF
15	TRBJ2-5	TRBV11-2	CASSSGGPTQETQYF
14	TRBJ2-3	TRBV2	CASSVQGLTDTQYF
15	TRBJ2-7	TRBV29-1	CSVVLGQGASYEQYF
14	TRBJ1-1	TRBV7-3	CASSEQGVDTEAFF
15	TRBJ2-3	TRBV5-1	CASSLGGGETDTQYF
14	TRBJ2-1	TRBV4-2	CASSQVYGGDEQFF
13	TRBJ2-1	TRBV29-1	CSVEVPANNEQFF
15	TRBJ2-3	TRBV7-8	CASSLVAGDTDTQYF
15	TRBJ2-1	TRBV7-6	CASSLGPPSYNEQFF
17	TRBJ2-7	TRBV6-5	CASSYSSWAGTSYEQYF
15	TRBJ2-1	TRBV27	CASNTMTSSYNEQFF
12	TRBJ2-1	TRBV7-8	CASSPAGDEQFF
15	TRBJ2-5	TRBV7-8	CASSLVGNREETQYF
13	TRBJ2-7	TRBV29-1	CSVVRESSYEQYF
18	TRBJ2-7	TRBV28	CASSFGLAGGLLSYELYF
15	TRBJ1-1	TRBV7-9	CASSSPDRVNTEAFF
12	TRBJ2-6	TRBV7-9	CASSSGANVLTF
16	TRBJ2-5	TRBV28	CASSPLAGGLQETQYF